This T cell receptor (beta chain) was identified during a study of multiple sclerosis patients with progressive multifocal leukoencephalopathy. Time point defined: time of PML onset. Detection of JC virus DNA in cerebrospinal fluid confirmed PML diagnosed from clinical and MRI findings. Natalizumab-treated patients developed PML between roughly 16 and 56 months into natalizumab therapy. Prior interferon beta treatment was universal, and the PML patients were all female. The CDR3 totals 14 residues. In germline, CDR1 is SGHNT, CDR2 YENEEA. With V trimmed by 5 bases and J by 5 bases, 6 bases remained unmatched. This was a survey-level run. Sequenced by immunoSEQ multiplex PCR; TCRdb stores in-frame clones only, minus some. Of about 31,000 clones in the sample, around 83% were seen once.

V and J are TRBV11-3 and TRBJ2-1; TRBD2 aligns across 7 bases. Sequenced here: PBMCs, sampled from a patient treated with natalizumab. The clonotype comes from a woman aged 25-40 years with progressive multifocal leukoencephalopathy. CDR3 DNA: TGTGCCAGCAGCCCCGGGGGGAGTAACAATGAGCAGTTCTTC. It codes for CASSPGGSNNEQFF.